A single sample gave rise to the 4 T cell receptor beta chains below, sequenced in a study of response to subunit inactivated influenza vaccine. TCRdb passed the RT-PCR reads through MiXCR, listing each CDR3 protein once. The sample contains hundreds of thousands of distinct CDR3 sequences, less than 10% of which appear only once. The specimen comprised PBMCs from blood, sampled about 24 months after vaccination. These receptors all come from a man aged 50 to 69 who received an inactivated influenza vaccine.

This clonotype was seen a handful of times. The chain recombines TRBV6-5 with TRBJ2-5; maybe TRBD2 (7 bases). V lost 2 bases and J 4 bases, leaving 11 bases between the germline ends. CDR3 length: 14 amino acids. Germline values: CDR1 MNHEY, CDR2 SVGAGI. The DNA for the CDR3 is TGTGCCAGCAGTTACGGGGGGGCTCGAGAGACCCAGTACTTC. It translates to CASSYGGARETQYF.

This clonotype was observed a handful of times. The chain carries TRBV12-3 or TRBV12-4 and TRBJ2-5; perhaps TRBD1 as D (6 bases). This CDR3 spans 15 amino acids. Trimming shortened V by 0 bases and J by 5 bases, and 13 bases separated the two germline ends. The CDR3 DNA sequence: TGTGCCAGCAGTTTAGCCGGGCAGGGGTTGGAGACCCAGTACTTC. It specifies CASSLAGQGLETQYF.

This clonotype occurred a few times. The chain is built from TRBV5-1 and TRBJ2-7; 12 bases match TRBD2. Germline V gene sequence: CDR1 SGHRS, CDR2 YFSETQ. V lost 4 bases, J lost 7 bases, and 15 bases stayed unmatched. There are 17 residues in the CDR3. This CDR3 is CASSLGGLAGGPGEQYF. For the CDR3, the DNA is TGCGCCAGCAGCCTTGGGGGGCTAGCGGGAGGGCCTGGGGAGCAGTACTTC.

CDR3 sequence: CASSQAVRNEKLFF. The CDR3 nucleotides read TGCGCCAGCAGCCAAGCAGTCAGAAATGAAAAACTGTTTTTT. The genes are TRBV4-3 and TRBJ1-4; D not certain. The germline CDR1 and CDR2 sequences are LGHNA and YSLEER. The germline V and J ends were trimmed by 1 base and 5 bases, with 8 bases remaining between them. The CDR3 runs 14 residues.